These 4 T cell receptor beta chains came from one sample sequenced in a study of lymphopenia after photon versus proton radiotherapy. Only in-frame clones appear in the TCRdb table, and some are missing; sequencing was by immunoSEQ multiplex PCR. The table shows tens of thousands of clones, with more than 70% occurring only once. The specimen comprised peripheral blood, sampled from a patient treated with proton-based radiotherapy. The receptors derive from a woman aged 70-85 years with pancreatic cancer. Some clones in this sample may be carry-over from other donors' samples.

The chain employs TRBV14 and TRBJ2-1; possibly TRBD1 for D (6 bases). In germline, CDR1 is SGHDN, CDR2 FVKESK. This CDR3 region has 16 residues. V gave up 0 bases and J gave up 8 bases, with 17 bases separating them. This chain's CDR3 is CASSQERGMGVHEQFF. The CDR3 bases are TGTGCCAGCAGCCAAGAAAGGGGGATGGGGGTCCATGAGCAGTTCTTC.

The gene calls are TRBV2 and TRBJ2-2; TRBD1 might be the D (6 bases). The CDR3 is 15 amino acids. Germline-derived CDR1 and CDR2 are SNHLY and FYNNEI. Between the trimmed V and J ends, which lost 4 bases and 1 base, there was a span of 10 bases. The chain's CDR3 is CASSAPGQNTGELFF. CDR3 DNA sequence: TGTGCCAGCAGTGCTCCGGGACAGAACACCGGGGAGCTGTTTTTT.

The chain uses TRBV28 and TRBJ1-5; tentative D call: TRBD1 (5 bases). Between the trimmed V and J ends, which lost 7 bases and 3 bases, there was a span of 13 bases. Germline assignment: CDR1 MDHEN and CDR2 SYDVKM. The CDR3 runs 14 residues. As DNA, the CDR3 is TGTGCCAGCACCGCCGGGACTCACAATCAGCCCCAGCATTTT. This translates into CASTAGTHNQPQHF.

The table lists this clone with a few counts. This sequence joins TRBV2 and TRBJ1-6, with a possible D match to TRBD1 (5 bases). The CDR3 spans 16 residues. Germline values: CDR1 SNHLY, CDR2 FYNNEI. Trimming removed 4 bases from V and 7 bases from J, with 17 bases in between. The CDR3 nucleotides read TGTGCCAGCAGTGCAGAGTCCGGGACGGAGAATTCACCCCTCCACTTT. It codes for CASSAESGTENSPLHF.